This passage covers 10 T cell receptor beta chains from one sample sequenced in a study of blood T cell repertoires in COVID-19. The repertoire was sequenced with immunoSEQ multiplex PCR; TCRdb's copy has only in-frame clones and lacks some. The sample carries about 360,000 clones, less than 90% recorded once. The sequencing input was peripheral blood. Receptor source: a woman aged 55-69 years with COVID-19, enrolled during active disease.

The V call is TRBV6-2 or TRBV6-3, the J call TRBJ1-6; 10 bases match TRBD1. V was clipped by 7 bases and J by 7 bases; unmatched bases: 7. CDR1 is MNHEY and CDR2 is SVGEGT in the germline V gene. The CDR3 loop spans 15 amino acids. The CDR3 loop reads CASTPRDRGNSPLHF. In DNA form, the CDR3 reads TGTGCCAGCACCCCCCGGGACAGGGGAAATTCACCCCTCCACTTT.

This clone was seen only a few times. The J gene is TRBJ1-1, the V gene TRBV19; D not resolved. The germline gives CDR1 LNHDA, CDR2 SQIVND (reference sequence). CDR3 size: 14 residues. Trimming left V 5 bases short and J 3 bases short, with 13 bases between. The CDR3 spells CASSSRPRDTEAFF. The CDR3 DNA follows: TGTGCCAGTAGTTCCCGACCCCGGGACACTGAAGCTTTCTTT.

In the case of this clone: One junction end does not reproduce the germline sequence, and a read error may be involved. The chain links TRBV4-2 to TRBJ2-3, with TRBD1 matching over 7 bases. Germline V lookup: CDR1 LGHNA, CDR2 YNFKEQ. The length of the CDR3 is 12 residues. Here the CDR3 DNA reads TGTGCCAGCAGCCGGGACAGAATAGTCCTACTTTTT. Encoded protein: CASSRDRIVLLF.

In regard to this clone: One junction end disagrees with the germline gene, perhaps due to a read error. This chain links TRBV19 with TRBJ1-2, with D possibly being TRBD1 (6 bases). The CDR3 runs to 16 residues. CDR1 and CDR2 (germline): LNHDA, SQIVND (reference sequence). CDR3 amino acids: CASSPVFQGNNHGYTF. CDR3 DNA sequence: TGTGCCAGTAGTCCCGTCTTCCAGGGGAATAACCATGGCTACACCTTC.

The chain employs TRBV5-6 and TRBJ1-5, with D tentatively TRBD1 (5 bases). V dropped 3 bases and J dropped 5 bases, with 15 bases sitting between them. CDR1 is SGHDT and CDR2 is YYEEEE in the germline V gene. The CDR3 has 15 amino acids. The DNA of the CDR3 is TGTGCCAGCAGCTCAGGGTTCCGGAGCCATCAGCCCCAGCATTTT. This gives the protein CASSSGFRSHQPQHF. Based on the CDR3 plus reference TRBV5-6 and TRBJ1-5, the full variable domain is DAGVTQSPTHLIKTRGQQVTLRCSPKSGHDTVSWYQQALGQGPQFIFQYYEEEERQRGNFPDRFSGHQFPNYSSELNVNALLLGDSALYLCASSSGFRSHQPQHFGDGTRLSIL.

V is TRBV2 and J is TRBJ1-6; D is unclear. Trimming removed 3 bases at V and 8 bases at J, with 11 bases between. The CDR3 runs to 14 residues. The germline gives CDR1 SNHLY, CDR2 FYNNEI. CDR3 region: CASSDPGTYSPLHF. The CDR3, as DNA: TGTGCCAGCAGTGACCCCGGTACTTATTCACCCCTCCACTTT.

The chain combines TRBV3-1 (or the pseudogene TRBV3-2) with TRBJ2-7; no reliable D call. The germline V and J ends were trimmed by 4 bases and 0 bases, with 16 bases remaining between them. Germline CDR1 and CDR2: LGHDT and YNNKEL (reference sequence). This CDR3 contains 16 residues. The DNA of the CDR3 is TGTGCCAGCAGCCCGGTGTGGAGCACGAGCTCCTACGAGCAGTACTTC. Translating it yields CASSPVWSTSSYEQYF.

This clone came up a few times. The chain employs TRBV5-1 and TRBJ1-6, with 7 bases fitting TRBD1. Germline loops: CDR1 SGHRS, CDR2 YFSETQ. The CDR3 runs to 15 residues. The V gene end was trimmed by 3 bases and the J gene end by 11 bases; junction bases not matched to a gene: 11. This CDR3 reads CASSYRGAADAPLHF. The CDR3, as DNA: TGCGCCAGCAGCTACAGGGGAGCGGCGGACGCACCCCTCCACTTT.

This chain joins TRBV6-5 and TRBJ1-1, with D perhaps TRBD1 (5 bases). This CDR3 spans 14 amino acids. CDR1 is MNHEY and CDR2 is SVGAGI in the germline V gene. V lost 5 bases to trimming and J lost 4 bases, with 14 bases between them. This chain's CDR3 is CASSTGGGGTEAFF. The CDR3 nucleotides are TGTGCCAGCAGTACCGGTGGGGGGGGCACTGAAGCTTTCTTT.

The chain carries TRBV10-2 and TRBJ1-2; 7 nucleotides agree with TRBD1. V was pared by 6 bases and J by 6 bases, with 10 bases of the junction left unmatched. The CDR3 contains 14 residues. The germline V gene encodes CDR1 WSHSY and CDR2 SAAADI. Written as DNA, the CDR3 is TGCGCCAGCAGCGACGTGACAGGGTTCAATGGCTACACCTTC. Encoded protein: CASSDVTGFNGYTF.